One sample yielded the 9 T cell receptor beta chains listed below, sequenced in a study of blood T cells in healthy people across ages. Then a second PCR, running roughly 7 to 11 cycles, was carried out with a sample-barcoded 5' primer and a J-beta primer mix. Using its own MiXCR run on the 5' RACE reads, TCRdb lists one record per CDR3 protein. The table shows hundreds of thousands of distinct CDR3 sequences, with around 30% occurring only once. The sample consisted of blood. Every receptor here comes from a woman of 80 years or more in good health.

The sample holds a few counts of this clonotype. CDR3 DNA: TGTGCCAGCAGACTGGGACAGGGATCCTATAATTCACCCCTCCACTTT. Protein product: CASRLGQGSYNSPLHF. This chain connects TRBV5-5 to TRBJ1-6; 9 bases are a match to TRBD1. The junction had 4 bases not matched to a gene; V was cut back by 5 bases and J by 1 base. This CDR3 is built from 16 residues. CDR1 and CDR2 (germline): SGHKS, YYEKEE (reference sequence).

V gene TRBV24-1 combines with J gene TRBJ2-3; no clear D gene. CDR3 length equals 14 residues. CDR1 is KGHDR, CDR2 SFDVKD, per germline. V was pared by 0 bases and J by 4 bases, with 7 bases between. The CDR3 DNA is TGTGCCACCAGTGATTTGGGGATGGCAGATACGCAGTATTTT. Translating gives CATSDLGMADTQYF.

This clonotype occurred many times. CDR3 amino acids: CASSLQGIAKNIQYF. The DNA of the CDR3 is TGTGCCAGCAGTTTACAGGGGATAGCCAAAAACATTCAGTACTTC. The J gene is TRBJ2-4, the V gene TRBV2; the match to TRBD1 covers 7 bases. This CDR3 has 15 amino acids. J gave up 0 bases and V 5 bases, and 4 bases lay outside the gene matches. Per the germline V gene, CDR1 is SNHLY and CDR2 is FYNNEI. The full variable domain, rest sourced from reference TRBV2 and TRBJ2-4, is EPEVTQTPSHQVTQMGQEVILRCVPISNHLYFYWYRQILGQKVEFLVSFYNNEISEKSEIFDDQFSVERPDGSNFTLKIRSTKLEDSAMYFCASSLQGIAKNIQYFGAGTRLSVL.

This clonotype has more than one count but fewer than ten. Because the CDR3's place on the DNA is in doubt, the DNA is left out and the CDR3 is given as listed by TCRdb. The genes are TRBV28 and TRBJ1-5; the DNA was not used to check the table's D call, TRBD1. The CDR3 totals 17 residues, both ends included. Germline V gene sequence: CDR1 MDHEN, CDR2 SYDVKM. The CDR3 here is CASSSDFRGGGNQPQHF.

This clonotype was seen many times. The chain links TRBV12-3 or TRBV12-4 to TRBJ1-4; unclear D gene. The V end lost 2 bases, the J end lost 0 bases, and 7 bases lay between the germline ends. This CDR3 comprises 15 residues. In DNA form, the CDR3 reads TGTGCCAGCAGTTTACAGGCGGCAACTAATGAAAAACTGTTTTTT. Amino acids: CASSLQAATNEKLFF.

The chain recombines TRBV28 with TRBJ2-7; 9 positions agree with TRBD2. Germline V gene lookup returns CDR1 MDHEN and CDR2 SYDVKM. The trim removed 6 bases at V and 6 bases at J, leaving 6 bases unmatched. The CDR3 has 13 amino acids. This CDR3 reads CASRRSGGGEQYF. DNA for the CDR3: TGTGCCAGCAGGCGTAGCGGGGGAGGCGAGCAGTACTTC.

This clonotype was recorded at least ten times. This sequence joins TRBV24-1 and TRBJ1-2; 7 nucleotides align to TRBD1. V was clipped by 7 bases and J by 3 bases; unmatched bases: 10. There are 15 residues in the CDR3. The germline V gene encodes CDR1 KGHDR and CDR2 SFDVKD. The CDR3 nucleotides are TGTGCCACCAGCCCAGGGGGGGGCGCGGACTATGGCTACACCTTC. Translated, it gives CATSPGGGADYGYTF.

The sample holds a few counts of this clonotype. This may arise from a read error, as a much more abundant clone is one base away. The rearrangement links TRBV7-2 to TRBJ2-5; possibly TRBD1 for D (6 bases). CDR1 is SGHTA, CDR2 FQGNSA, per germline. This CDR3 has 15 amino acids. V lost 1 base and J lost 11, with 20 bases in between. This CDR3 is CASSLEQGRGNEQYF. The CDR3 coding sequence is TGTGCCAGCAGCTTAGAACAGGGAAGAGGCAATGAGCAGTACTTC.

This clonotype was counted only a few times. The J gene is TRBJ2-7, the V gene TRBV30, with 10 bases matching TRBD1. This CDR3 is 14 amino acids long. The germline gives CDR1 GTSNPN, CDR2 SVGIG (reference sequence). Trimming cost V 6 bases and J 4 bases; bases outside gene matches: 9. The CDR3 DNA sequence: TGTGCCTGCAACCCGGGACAGGGGATGTACGAGCAGTACTTC. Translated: CACNPGQGMYEQYF. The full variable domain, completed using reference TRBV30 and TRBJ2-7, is SQTIHQWPATLVQPVGSPLSLECTVEGTSNPNLYWYRQAAGRGLQLLFYSVGIGQISSEVPQNLSASRPQDRQFILSSKKLLLSDSGFYLCACNPGQGMYEQYFGPGTRLTVT.